This TCR beta chain came from a study of response to subunit inactivated influenza vaccine. Trimming pared 2 bases from V and 8 bases from J, leaving 12 bases between. The CDR3 loop spans 13 amino acids. Germline assignment: CDR1 SGHTA and CDR2 FQGTGA. This clonotype was observed at least ten times. Each CDR3 protein is one row after TCRdb ran MiXCR on the RT-PCR reads. Of around 250,000 distinct CDR3 sequences listed, about 12% are singletons. Here the sequenced sample was non-naive T cells sorted from PBMCs, taken 14 to 15 days before vaccination. This TCR came from a man aged 50-60 years who received an inactivated influenza vaccine. The chain couples TRBV7-3 to TRBJ1-1; D may be TRBD1 (6 bases). The CDR3 protein is CASSLGQPSEAFF. CDR3 coding DNA: TGTGCCAGCAGCTTAGGACAGCCCTCGGAAGCTTTCTTT.